This T cell receptor beta chain was obtained from a study of blood T cell repertoires in COVID-19. About the research overall: Collection of acute and convalescent COVID-19 samples took place in the United States, Italy and Spain. Sources were T cells, B-cell-depleted T cells, or PBMCs; the material itself was cDNA or gDNA.

There are 13 residues in the CDR3. In the source study's methods: How many nucleated cells were present was estimated from reference gene primer amplification. The method was immunoSEQ multiplex PCR; TCRdb's version includes in-frame clones alone and lacks a portion of them. The V and J calls and the clone size are those of that table, but D and trimming were determined from the DNA. The table shows tens of thousands of clones, with under 85% occurring only once. The sequenced material came from peripheral blood. The clonotype was recovered from a woman of 80 years or more with acute or convalescent COVID-19. The chain recombines TRBV1 with TRBJ1-2; TRBD1, as called in the table, went unchecked against the DNA. TRBV1 is deemed a pseudogene. The CDR3 loop is CTSSPAGVVGYTF. The CDR3 DNA follows: TGCACCAGCAGCCCAGCAGGGGTAGTCGGCTACACCTTC.